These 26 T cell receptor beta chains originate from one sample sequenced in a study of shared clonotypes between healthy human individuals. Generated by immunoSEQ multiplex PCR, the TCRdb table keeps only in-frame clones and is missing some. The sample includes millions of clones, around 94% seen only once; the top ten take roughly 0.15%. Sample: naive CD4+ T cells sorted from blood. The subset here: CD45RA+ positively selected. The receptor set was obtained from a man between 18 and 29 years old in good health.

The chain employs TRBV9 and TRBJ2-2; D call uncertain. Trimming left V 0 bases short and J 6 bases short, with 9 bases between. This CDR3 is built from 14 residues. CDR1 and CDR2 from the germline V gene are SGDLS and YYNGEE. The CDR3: CASSVEGWAGELFF. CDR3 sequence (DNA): TGTGCCAGCAGCGTAGAAGGTTGGGCCGGGGAGCTGTTTTTT.

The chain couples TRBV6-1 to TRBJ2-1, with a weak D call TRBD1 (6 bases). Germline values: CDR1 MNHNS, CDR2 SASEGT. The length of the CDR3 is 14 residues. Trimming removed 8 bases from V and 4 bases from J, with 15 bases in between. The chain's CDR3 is CASGRGTRYNEQFF. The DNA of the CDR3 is TGTGCCAGCGGAAGGGGGACAAGATACAATGAGCAGTTCTTC.

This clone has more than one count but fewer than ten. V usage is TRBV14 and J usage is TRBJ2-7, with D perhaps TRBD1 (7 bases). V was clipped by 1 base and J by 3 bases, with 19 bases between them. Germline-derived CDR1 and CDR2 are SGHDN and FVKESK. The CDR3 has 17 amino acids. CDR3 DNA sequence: TGTGCCAGCAGCCAAGGAGTTTTAGCAGGGGGGAGCTACGAGCAGTACTTC. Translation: CASSQGVLAGGSYEQYF.

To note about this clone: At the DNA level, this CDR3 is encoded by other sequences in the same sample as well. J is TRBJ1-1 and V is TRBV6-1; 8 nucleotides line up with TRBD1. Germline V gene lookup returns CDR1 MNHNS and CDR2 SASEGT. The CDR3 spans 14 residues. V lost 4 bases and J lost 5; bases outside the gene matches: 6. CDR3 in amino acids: CASSADRGGTEAFF. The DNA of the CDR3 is TGTGCCAGCAGTGCCGACAGGGGAGGAACTGAAGCTTTCTTT.

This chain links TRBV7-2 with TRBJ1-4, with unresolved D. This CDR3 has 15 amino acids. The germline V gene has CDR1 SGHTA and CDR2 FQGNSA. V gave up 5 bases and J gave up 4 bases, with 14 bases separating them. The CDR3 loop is CASSPQPGLNEKLFF. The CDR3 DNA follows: TGTGCCAGCAGCCCTCAGCCCGGACTTAATGAAAAACTGTTTTTT.

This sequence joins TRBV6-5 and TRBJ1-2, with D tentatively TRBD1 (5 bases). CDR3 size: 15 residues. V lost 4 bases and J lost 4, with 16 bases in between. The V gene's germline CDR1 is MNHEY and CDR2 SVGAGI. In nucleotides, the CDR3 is TGTGCCAGCAGTTCTGGGACCGCCGCAAGCTATGGCTACACCTTC. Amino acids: CASSSGTAASYGYTF.

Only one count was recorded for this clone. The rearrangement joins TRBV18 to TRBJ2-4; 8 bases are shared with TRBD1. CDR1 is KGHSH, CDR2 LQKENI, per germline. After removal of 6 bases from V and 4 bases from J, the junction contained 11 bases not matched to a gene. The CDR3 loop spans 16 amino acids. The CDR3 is CASSQGQGGRKNIQYF. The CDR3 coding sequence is TGTGCCAGCTCCCAAGGACAGGGTGGGCGTAAAAACATTCAGTACTTC.

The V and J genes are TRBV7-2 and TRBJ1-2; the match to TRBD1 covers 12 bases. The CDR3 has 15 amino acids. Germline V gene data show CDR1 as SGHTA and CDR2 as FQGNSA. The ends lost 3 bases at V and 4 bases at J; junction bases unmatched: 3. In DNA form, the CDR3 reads TGTGCCAGCAGCTTGGGACAGGGGGCGGCCTATGGCTACACCTTC. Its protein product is CASSLGQGAAYGYTF. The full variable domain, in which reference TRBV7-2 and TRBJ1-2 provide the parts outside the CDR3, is GAGVSQSPSNKVTEKGKDVELRCDPISGHTALYWYRQSLGQGLEFLIYFQGNSAPDKSGLPSDRFSAERTGGSVSTLTIQRTQQEDSAVYLCASSLGQGAAYGYTFGSGTRLTVV.

The CDR3 DNA is TGTGCCAGCAGCTTAGGTGGCGAAGGAGCCCAGTACTTC. This gives the protein CASSLGGEGAQYF. This chain links TRBV11-1 with TRBJ2-5; no reliable D call. The CDR3 is made up of 13 amino acids. Trimming shortened V by 1 base and J by 9 bases, and 12 bases separated the two germline ends. CDR1 and CDR2 (germline): SGHAT, FQDESV (reference sequence).

As DNA, the CDR3 is TGTGCCAGCATTTCGTTATCGGTTAGCAATCAGCCCCAGCATTTT. It translates to CASISLSVSNQPQHF. The chain is built from TRBV6-1 and TRBJ1-5; no reliable D call. Trimming shortened V by 7 bases and J by 0 bases, and 13 bases separated the two germline ends. The germline V gene has CDR1 MNHNS and CDR2 SASEGT. The CDR3 contains 15 residues.

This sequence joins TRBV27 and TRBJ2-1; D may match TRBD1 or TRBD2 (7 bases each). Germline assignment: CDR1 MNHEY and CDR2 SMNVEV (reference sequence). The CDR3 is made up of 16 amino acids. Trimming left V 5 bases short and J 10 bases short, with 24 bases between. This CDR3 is CASSPRGGGFTGEQFF. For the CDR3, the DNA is TGTGCCAGCAGTCCCCGGGGAGGGGGCTTTACTGGGGAGCAGTTCTTC.

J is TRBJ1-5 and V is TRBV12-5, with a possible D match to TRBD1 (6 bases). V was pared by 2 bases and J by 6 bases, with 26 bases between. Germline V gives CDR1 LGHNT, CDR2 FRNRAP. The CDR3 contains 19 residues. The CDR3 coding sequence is TGTGCTAGTGGTTTGTCCTTAGGCTCGGGACAACTTTCGCGTCAGCCCCAGCATTTT. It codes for CASGLSLGSGQLSRQPQHF. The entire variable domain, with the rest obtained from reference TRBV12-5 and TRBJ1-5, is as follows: DARVTQTPRHKVTEMGQEVTMRCQPILGHNTVFWYRQTMMQGLELLAYFRNRAPLDDSGMPKDRFSAEMPDATLATLKIQPSEPRDSAVYFCASGLSLGSGQLSRQPQHFGDGTRLSIL.

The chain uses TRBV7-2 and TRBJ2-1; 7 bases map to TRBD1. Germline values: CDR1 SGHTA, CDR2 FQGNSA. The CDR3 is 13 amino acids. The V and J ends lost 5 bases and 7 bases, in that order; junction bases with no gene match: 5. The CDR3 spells CASSPDRTNEQFF. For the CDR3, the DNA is TGTGCCAGCAGCCCGGACAGGACGAATGAGCAGTTCTTC.

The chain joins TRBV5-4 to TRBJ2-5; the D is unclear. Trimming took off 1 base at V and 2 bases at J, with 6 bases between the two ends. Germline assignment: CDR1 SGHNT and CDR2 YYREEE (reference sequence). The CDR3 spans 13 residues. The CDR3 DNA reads TGTGCCAGCAGCTTGTTGCCTCAAGAGACCCAGTACTTC. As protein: CASSLLPQETQYF. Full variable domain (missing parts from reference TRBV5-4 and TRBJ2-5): ETGVTQSPTHLIKTRGQQVTLRCSSQSGHNTVSWYQQALGQGPQFIFQYYREEENGRGNFPPRFSGLQFPNYSSELNVNALELDDSALYLCASSLLPQETQYFGPGTRLLVL.

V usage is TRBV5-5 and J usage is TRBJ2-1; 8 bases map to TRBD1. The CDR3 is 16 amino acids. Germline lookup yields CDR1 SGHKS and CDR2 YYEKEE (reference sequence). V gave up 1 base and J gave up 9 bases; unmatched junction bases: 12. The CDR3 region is CASSLYQDRVSSEQFF. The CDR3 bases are TGTGCCAGCAGCTTGTACCAGGACAGGGTTTCGAGTGAGCAGTTCTTC.

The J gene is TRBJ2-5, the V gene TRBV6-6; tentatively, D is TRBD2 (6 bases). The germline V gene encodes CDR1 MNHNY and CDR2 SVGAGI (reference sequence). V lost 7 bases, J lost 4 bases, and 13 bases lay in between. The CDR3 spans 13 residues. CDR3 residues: CASNYGGRETQYF. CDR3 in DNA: TGTGCCAGCAACTACGGGGGTCGAGAGACCCAGTACTTC.

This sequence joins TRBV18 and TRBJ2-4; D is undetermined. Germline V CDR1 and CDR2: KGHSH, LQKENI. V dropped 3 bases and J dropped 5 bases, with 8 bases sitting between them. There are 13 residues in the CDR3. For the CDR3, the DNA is TGTGCCAGCTCACCGATCTCAGAAAACATTCAGTACTTC. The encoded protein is CASSPISENIQYF.

The CDR3 loop reads CASSLATEFNSPLHF. In DNA form, the CDR3 reads TGCGCCAGCAGCTTGGCGACAGAATTTAATTCACCCCTCCACTTT. The rearrangement uses TRBV5-1 and TRBJ1-6; D is perhaps TRBD1 (5 bases). The germline CDR1 and CDR2 sequences are SGHRS and YFSETQ. This CDR3 comprises 15 residues. V shed 0 bases and J shed 6 bases, with 10 bases lying between them. Full variable domain (rest looked up from reference TRBV5-1 and TRBJ1-6): KAGVTQTPRYLIKTRGQQVTLSCSPISGHRSVSWYQQTPGQGLQFLFEYFSETQRNKGNFPGRFSGRQFSNSRSEMNVSTLELGDSALYLCASSLATEFNSPLHFGNGTRLTVT.

CDR3 nucleotide sequence: TGTGCCCTGGGGACTAATAATGAGCAGTTCTTC. Protein product: CALGTNNEQFF. This chain connects TRBV10-3 to TRBJ2-1, with 7 bases lining up with TRBD2. V shed 11 bases, J shed 7 bases, and the junction held 5 bases outside the gene matches. The germline V gene encodes CDR1 ENHRY and CDR2 SYGVKD. This CDR3 region has 11 residues.

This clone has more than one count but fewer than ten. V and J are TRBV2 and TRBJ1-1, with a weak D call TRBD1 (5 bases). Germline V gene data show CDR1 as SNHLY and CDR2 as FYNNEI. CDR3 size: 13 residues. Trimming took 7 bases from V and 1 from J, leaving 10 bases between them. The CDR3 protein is CASTRDGNTEAFF. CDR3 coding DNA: TGTGCCAGCACTAGGGACGGGAACACTGAAGCTTTCTTT.

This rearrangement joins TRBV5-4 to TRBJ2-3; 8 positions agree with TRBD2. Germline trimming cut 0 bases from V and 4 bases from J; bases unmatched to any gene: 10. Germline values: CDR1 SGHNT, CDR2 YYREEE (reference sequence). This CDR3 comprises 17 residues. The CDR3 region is CASSLETGTSKSDTQYF. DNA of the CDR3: TGTGCCAGCAGCTTGGAGACCGGGACTAGTAAGTCAGATACGCAGTATTTT.

The DNA for the CDR3 is TGTGCCAGCACCTCGGGGACCGGGGAGCTGTTTTTT. Protein sequence: CASTSGTGELFF. The J gene is TRBJ2-2, the V gene TRBV28; D is perhaps TRBD2 (5 bases). This CDR3 is 12 amino acids long. CDR1 MDHEN and CDR2 SYDVKM come from the germline V gene. V shed 7 bases and J shed 5 bases, with 8 bases lying between them.

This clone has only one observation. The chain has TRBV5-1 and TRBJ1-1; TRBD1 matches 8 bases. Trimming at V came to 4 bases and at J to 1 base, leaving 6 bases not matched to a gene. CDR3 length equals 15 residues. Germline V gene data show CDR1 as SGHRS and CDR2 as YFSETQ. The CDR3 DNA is TGCGCCAGCAGCGCCCAGACAGGGGCGAACACTGAAGCTTTCTTT. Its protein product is CASSAQTGANTEAFF.

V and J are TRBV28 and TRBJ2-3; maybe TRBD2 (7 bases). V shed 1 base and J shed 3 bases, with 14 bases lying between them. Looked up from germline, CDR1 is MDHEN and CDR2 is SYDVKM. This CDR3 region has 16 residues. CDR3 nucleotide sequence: TGTGCCAGCAGTTTATCGGGGGGCGCGCGGACAGATACGCAGTATTTT. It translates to CASSLSGGARTDTQYF.

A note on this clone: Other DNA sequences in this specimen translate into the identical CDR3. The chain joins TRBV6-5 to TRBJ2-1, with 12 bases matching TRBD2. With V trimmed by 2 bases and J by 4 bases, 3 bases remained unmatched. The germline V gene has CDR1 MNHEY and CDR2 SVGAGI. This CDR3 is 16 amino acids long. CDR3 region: CASSYRTSGAYNEQFF. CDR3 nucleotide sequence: TGTGCCAGCAGTTACCGGACTAGCGGGGCGTACAATGAGCAGTTCTTC.

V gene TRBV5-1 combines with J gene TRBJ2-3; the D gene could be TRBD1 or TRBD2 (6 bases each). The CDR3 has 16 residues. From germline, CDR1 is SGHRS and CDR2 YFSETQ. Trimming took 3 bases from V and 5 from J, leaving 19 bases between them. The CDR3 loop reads CASSSGDFPDGDTQYF. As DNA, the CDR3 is TGCGCCAGCAGCTCAGGGGACTTCCCTGACGGAGATACGCAGTATTTT.